Following are 6 T cell receptor beta chains from one sample sequenced in a study of T cells expressing NK-cell markers (dated by TCRdb to about 2020). The library was generated by 5' RACE. Sequencing relied on an Illumina HiSeq 2000. After TCRdb reprocessed the reads, each CDR3 protein sequence was kept as one row, without DNA. The table for this sample lists a few hundred thousand distinct CDR3 sequences. 1.4% of the sample belongs to the ten largest clones. The specimen sequenced was blood T cells: a sorted CD56 or NKG2C T cell subset, CD4+ or CD8+ T cells, or bulk PBMC T cells (not recorded which). These receptors originate from a woman in her forties or fifties in good health. Donor details come from another sample of the same person, matched by shared clones.

The chain is built from TRBV4-1 and TRBJ2-2. Germline CDR1 and CDR2: MGHRA and YSYEKL. The CDR3 consists of 14 residues. The CDR3 reads CASSQASWAGELFF.

The CDR3 spells CAIRGAGDTGELFF. V and J are TRBV10-3 and TRBJ2-2; TCRdb's D gene call, TRBD2, goes unchecked for lack of DNA. The V gene's germline CDR1 is ENHRY and CDR2 SYGVKD. This CDR3 contains 14 residues.

The chain has TRBV6-1 and TRBJ1-5. CDR1 is MNHNS, CDR2 SASEGT, per germline. There are 13 residues in the CDR3. This chain's CDR3 is CASSGILTDLWHF.

The chain combines TRBV24-1 with TRBJ2-1; TCRdb's D call, TRBD1, is unchecked because there is no DNA. CDR3 length equals 16 residues. Germline loops: CDR1 KGHDR, CDR2 SFDVKD. This CDR3 reads CATSEPYGRTTNEQFF.

The V gene is TRBV28, the J gene TRBJ2-2; TCRdb's D call of TRBD2 is untestable without DNA. Looked up from germline, CDR1 is MDHEN and CDR2 is SYDVKM. This CDR3 has 15 residues. The CDR3 sequence is CASITSGRYTGELFF.

The rearrangement joins TRBV18 to TRBJ2-2. From germline, CDR1 is KGHSH and CDR2 LQKENI. CDR3 size: 14 residues. The CDR3 region is CASSPINPTGELFF.